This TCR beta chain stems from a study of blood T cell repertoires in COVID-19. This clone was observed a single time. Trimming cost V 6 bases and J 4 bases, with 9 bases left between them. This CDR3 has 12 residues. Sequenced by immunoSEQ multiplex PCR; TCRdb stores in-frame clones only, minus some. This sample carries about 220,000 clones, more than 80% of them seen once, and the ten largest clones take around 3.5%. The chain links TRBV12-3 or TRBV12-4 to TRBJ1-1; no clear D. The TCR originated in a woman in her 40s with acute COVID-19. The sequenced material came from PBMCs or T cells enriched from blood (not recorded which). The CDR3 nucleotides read TGTGCCAGCAGGAGGACTAGCACTGAAGCTTTCTTT. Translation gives CASRRTSTEAFF.